A selection of T cell receptor beta chains follows, all from one sample in a study of T cell changes during pregnancy in multiple sclerosis. Only in-frame clones appear in the TCRdb table, and some are missing; sequencing was by immunoSEQ multiplex PCR. Of 33,000 or so clones in the sample, roughly nine tenths were seen once. Source: CD8+ T cells from peripheral blood mononuclear cells, taken in the third trimester of pregnancy. These receptors were obtained from a female donor with multiple sclerosis, enrolled in a pregnancy study. Each CDR3 is given with its conserved first and last residue. The D gene is left open where the match is weak. A row's size may be missing; if present it is once, few, many or a size class.

D | size | J | V | DNA | CDR3
NA | NA | TRBJ1-1 | TRBV28 | TGTGCCAGCAGTCTACCAGGGGCGAGTAACACTGAAGCTTTCTTT | CASSLPGASNTEAFF
NA | NA | TRBJ2-1 | TRBV27 | TGTGCCAGCAGTTTATCGCTGGGAGATGAGCAGTTCTTC | CASSLSLGDEQFF
TRBD2 | once | TRBJ2-1 | TRBV9 | TGTGCCAGCAGCGTAGAAACTAGCGGAGTCTACAATGAGCAGTTCTTC | CASSVETSGVYNEQFF
NA | NA | TRBJ1-1 | TRBV2 | TGTGCCAGCAGCAGGGTGAGGACTGAAGCTTTCTTT | CASSRVRTEAFF
TRBD1 | NA | TRBJ1-2 | TRBV14 | TGTGCCAGCAGCCAAGGGAGGGGGCTGAGGTATGGCTACACCTTC | CASSQGRGLRYGYTF
TRBD2 | once | TRBJ2-2 | TRBV9 | TGTGCCAGCAGCGGGACTAGCGGGAGGGAGAGCGGGGAGCTGTTTTTT | CASSGTSGRESGELFF
NA | NA | TRBJ1-5 | TRBV6-6 | TGTGCCAGCAGGTCCGGGGGGTACAATCAGCCCCAGCATTTT | CASRSGGYNQPQHF
TRBD2 | NA | TRBJ2-7 | TRBV30 | TGTGCCTGGAGTGTGGGCGGGGGCTACGAGCAGTACTTC | CAWSVGGGYEQYF
TRBD2 | NA | TRBJ2-1 | TRBV10-3 | TGTGCCATAGCGGGGTACTCCTACAATGAGCAGTTCTTC | CAIAGYSYNEQFF
NA | NA | TRBJ2-7 | TRBV11-2 | TGTGCCAGCAGCCCGAGCGTTAGGATTGGGACAAATACCTACGAGCAGTACTTC | CASSPSVRIGTNTYEQYF
NA | NA | TRBJ2-1 | TRBV27 | TGTGCCAGCAGTGGAGGGCCCGGAGGGTACAATGAGCAGTTCTTC | CASSGGPGGYNEQFF
NA | NA | TRBJ2-2 | TRBV27 | TGTGCCAGCAGTTCAGCCGGGGAGCTGTTTTTT | CASSSAGELFF
NA | NA | TRBJ1-1 | TRBV5-4 | TGTGCCAGCAGCTCGGGGGGTTGGGCTTTCTTT | CASSSGGWAFF
TRBD2 | NA | TRBJ2-1 | TRBV27 | TGTGCCAGCAGTTTGGACCCCACTAGCGGCGACTACAATGAGCAGTTCTTC | CASSLDPTSGDYNEQFF
TRBD2 | NA | TRBJ2-7 | TRBV30 | TGTGCCTGGAGGGGCGGGAGCGCGTACGAGCAGTACTTC | CAWRGGSAYEQYF
TRBD2 | NA | TRBJ2-5 | TRBV9 | TGTGCCAGCAGCGTAGGGCTAGCGGGAGGGGAGACCCAGTACTTC | CASSVGLAGGETQYF
NA | NA | TRBJ1-1 | TRBV6-5 | TGTGCCAGCAGTAACACGGGGTTGAACACTGAAGCTTTCTTT | CASSNTGLNTEAFF
NA | NA | TRBJ2-3 | TRBV10-1 | TGCGCCAGCAGTGAGTCGGGGGCTTATACGCAGTATTTT | CASSESGAYTQYF
NA | NA | TRBJ1-1 | TRBV19 | TGTGCCAGTACCATGGGGAGGACCATGAACACTGAAGCTTTCTTT | CASTMGRTMNTEAFF
TRBD2 | NA | TRBJ2-3 | TRBV7-9 | TGTGCCAGCAGCGAGAGCGGGAGGGTAACAGATACGCAGTATTTT | CASSESGRVTDTQYF
NA | NA | TRBJ1-3 | TRBV5-5 | TGTGCCAGCAGCCACCCCCAGGGCACCTCTGGAAACACCATATATTTT | CASSHPQGTSGNTIYF
NA | few | TRBJ1-1 | TRBV6-1 | TGTGCCAGCATCGCAGGGACTGAAGCTTTCTTT | CASIAGTEAFF
TRBD2 | NA | TRBJ2-7 | TRBV28 | TGTGCCAGCGGTAGCGGGAGCCTCGAGCAGTACTTC | CASGSGSLEQYF
NA | NA | TRBJ1-1 | TRBV2 | TGTGCCAGCAGCGATCCTACCATGAACACTGAAGCTTTCTTT | CASSDPTMNTEAFF
NA | NA | TRBJ2-7 | TRBV21-1 | TGTGCCAGCAGCAAAAGGGCGGGGACTAGCGGGCCCTACCGCTCCTACGAGCAGTACTTC | CASSKRAGTSGPYRSYEQYF
TRBD2 | NA | TRBJ2-7 | TRBV30 | TGTGCCTGGACCCCGGGGGGTAGCAACGAGCAGTACTTC | CAWTPGGSNEQYF
TRBD1 | NA | TRBJ2-7 | TRBV19 | TGTGCCAGTAGTAAGGGGCAGGGGGTTCCCCTCTCCTACGAGCAGTACTTC | CASSKGQGVPLSYEQYF
NA | NA | TRBJ2-5 | TRBV13 | TGTGCCAGCAGCTTTCACTCAGGACAAGAGACCCAGTACTTC | CASSFHSGQETQYF
TRBD1 | NA | TRBJ2-1 | TRBV28 | TGTGCCAGCGGCCCCGGGACAGTTACGTTCTTC | CASGPGTVTFF
NA | once | TRBJ1-4 | TRBV25-1 | TGTGCCAGCCGTCAGGGCCTTGAAAAACTGTTTTTT | CASRQGLEKLFF
NA | medium-sized | TRBJ2-1 | TRBV27 | TGTGCCAGCAGTTCCCGGGACAATTCCTACAATGAGCAGTTCTTC | CASSSRDNSYNEQFF
NA | NA | TRBJ1-2 | TRBV30 | TGTGCCTGGAGTGTACTTCTCTCGGACTATGGCTACACCTTC | CAWSVLLSDYGYTF
TRBD2 | NA | TRBJ2-2 | TRBV6-1 | TGTGCCAGTGGGAGGGAGGGTACCACCGGGGAGCTGTTTTTT | CASGREGTTGELFF
NA | NA | TRBJ1-1 | TRBV7-6 | TGTGCCAGCAGCCTCCAACCACTTTTTGAAGCTTTCTTT | CASSLQPLFEAFF
TRBD2 | NA | TRBJ2-3 | TRBV7-3 | TGTGCCAGCAGCTTGGGGGGAGGGGGCACAGATACGCAGTATTTT | CASSLGGGGTDTQYF
NA | NA | TRBJ2-3 | TRBV9 | TGTGCCAGCAGCGTAGGTTTAGCGGCTTCAGATACGCAGTATTTT | CASSVGLAASDTQYF
NA | few | TRBJ1-2 | TRBV6-6 | TGTGCCAGCAGTTACAACCCTGGAGGAGGTGGCTACACCTTC | CASSYNPGGGGYTF
TRBD1 | NA | TRBJ2-1 | TRBV2 | TGTGCCAGCAAATCAGAGGGGGCACACAATGAGCAGTTCTTC | CASKSEGAHNEQFF
NA | NA | TRBJ1-3 | TRBV7-6 | TGTGCCAGCAGCCCCCGACCAGGGGTCAGGGTCGGAGGAAACACCATATATTTT | CASSPRPGVRVGGNTIYF